Listed below are T cell receptor beta chains from one sample, sequenced in a study of T cells expressing NK-cell markers. One entry per CDR3 protein, without DNA, is what TCRdb gives after re-calling the 5' RACE reads. The sample holds approximately 170,000 distinct CDR3 sequences. Sequenced input: blood T cells: a sorted CD56 or NKG2C T cell subset, CD4+ or CD8+ T cells, or bulk PBMC T cells (not recorded which). The receptors here all came from a man aged 18 to 70 in good health. Both conserved end residues are part of each CDR3. Fields, in order: CDR3 protein, V gene, J gene.

CASSTGRRYQPQHF	TRBV13	TRBJ1-5
CASSQIATGTSVRTTEAFF	TRBV4-1	TRBJ1-1
CASSIRLATDNEQFF	TRBV13	TRBJ2-1
CASSLSGGASNEQFF	TRBV27	TRBJ2-1
CATSDETSGGTIPDTQYF	TRBV24-1	TRBJ2-3
CASSKGVAKNIQYF	TRBV6-2/TRBV6-3	TRBJ2-4
CSASPGLASQETQYF	TRBV20-1	TRBJ2-5
CASSIWTSLDEQFF	TRBV5-5	TRBJ2-1
CSGTKRGDTYNEQFF	TRBV20-1	TRBJ2-1
CASSLLGGYTDTQYF	TRBV7-9	TRBJ2-3
CASSFGLAQPQHF	TRBV27	TRBJ1-5
CASRGQGANEQFF	TRBV7-9	TRBJ2-1
CASSKALRDRNTEAFF	TRBV21-1	TRBJ1-1
CASSPSGRSRETQYF	TRBV7-9	TRBJ2-5
CSAPTVGGALSLTQYF	TRBV20-1	TRBJ2-3
CASRQGGPGANVLTF	TRBV5-4	TRBJ2-6
CASSWLIETQYF	TRBV6-6	TRBJ2-5
CASSGQGSVVYGYTF	TRBV9	TRBJ1-2
CASSISGGAGLHEQYF	TRBV27	TRBJ2-7
CASSQNSGGGTDTQYF	TRBV4-2	TRBJ2-3
CASSLVRGGQPQHF	TRBV7-2	TRBJ1-5
CAWRGTDSSYNSPLHF	TRBV30	TRBJ1-6
CASSLGRWETQYF	TRBV11-1	TRBJ2-5
CATSRVQRGGYNEQFF	TRBV15	TRBJ2-1
CASSLVTGTHTDTQYF	TRBV5-1	TRBJ2-3
CASSPSQAGGHLGYEQYF	TRBV11-2	TRBJ2-7
CASSQDPAGTETQYF	TRBV4-1	TRBJ2-5
CASSWKTAGNYEQYF	TRBV21-1	TRBJ2-7
CASSSRGEETQYF	TRBV5-4	TRBJ2-5
CASRPAGGYYSPLHF	TRBV7-9	TRBJ1-6
CASSQASGGTYNEQFF	TRBV4-1	TRBJ2-1
CASSVRTALTGELFF	TRBV2	TRBJ2-2
CASSLSPSYGYTF	TRBV5-6	TRBJ1-2
CASSQGQAYNEQFF	TRBV12-3/TRBV12-4	TRBJ2-1
CASSHRTLTDTQYF	TRBV5-1	TRBJ2-3
CAWSVPQRGGTDTQYF	TRBV30	TRBJ2-3
CASSDQGLVNEQFF	TRBV6-1	TRBJ2-1
CASSPDGAGGYGYTF	TRBV4-2	TRBJ1-2
CASSWITGTNSYEQYF	TRBV27	TRBJ2-7
CAGGGGSEQYF	TRBV7-2	TRBJ2-7
CSARADRVESSYNEQFF	TRBV20-1	TRBJ2-1